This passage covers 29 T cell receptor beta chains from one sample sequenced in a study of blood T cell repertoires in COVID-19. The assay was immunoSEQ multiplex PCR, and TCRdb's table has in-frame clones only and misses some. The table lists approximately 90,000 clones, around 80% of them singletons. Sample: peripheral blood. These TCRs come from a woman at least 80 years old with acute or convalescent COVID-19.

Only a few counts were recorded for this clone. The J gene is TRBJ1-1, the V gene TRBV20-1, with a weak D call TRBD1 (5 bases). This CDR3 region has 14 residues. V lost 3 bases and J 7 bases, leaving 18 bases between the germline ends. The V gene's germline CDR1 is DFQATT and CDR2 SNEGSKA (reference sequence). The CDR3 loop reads CSASAYSTQGEAFF. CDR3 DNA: TGCAGTGCTAGTGCTTATTCAACCCAGGGTGAAGCTTTCTTT.

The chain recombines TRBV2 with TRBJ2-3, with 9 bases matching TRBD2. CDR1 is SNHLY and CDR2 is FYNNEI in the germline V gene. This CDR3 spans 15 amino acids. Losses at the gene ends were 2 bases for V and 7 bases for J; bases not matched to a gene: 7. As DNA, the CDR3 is TGTGCCAGCAGTGAACTAGCGGGGAGTGGTTATACGCAGTATTTT. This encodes CASSELAGSGYTQYF.

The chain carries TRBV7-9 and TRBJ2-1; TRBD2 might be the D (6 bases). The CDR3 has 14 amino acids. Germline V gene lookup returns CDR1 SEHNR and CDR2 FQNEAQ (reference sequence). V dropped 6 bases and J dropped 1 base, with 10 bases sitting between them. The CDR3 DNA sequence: TGTGCCAGCAGGTCGGGGGAGTCCTACAATGAGCAGTTCTTC. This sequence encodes CASRSGESYNEQFF.

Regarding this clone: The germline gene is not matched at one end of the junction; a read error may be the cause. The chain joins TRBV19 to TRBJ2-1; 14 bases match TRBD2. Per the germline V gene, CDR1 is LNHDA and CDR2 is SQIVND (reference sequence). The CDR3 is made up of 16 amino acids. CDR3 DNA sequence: TGTGCCAGTAGTATAGATTCGACTAGCGGGAGGGCGGTTCGGCTCTTC. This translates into CASSIDSTSGRAVRLF.

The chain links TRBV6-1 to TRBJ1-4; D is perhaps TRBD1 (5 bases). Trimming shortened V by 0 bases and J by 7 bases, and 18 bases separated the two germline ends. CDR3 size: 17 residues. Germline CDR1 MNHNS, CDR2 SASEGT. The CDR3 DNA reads TGTGCCAGCAGTGAAGCGCCTCCAGGGTCGGGGGGTGAAAAACTGTTTTTT. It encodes CASSEAPPGSGGEKLFF.

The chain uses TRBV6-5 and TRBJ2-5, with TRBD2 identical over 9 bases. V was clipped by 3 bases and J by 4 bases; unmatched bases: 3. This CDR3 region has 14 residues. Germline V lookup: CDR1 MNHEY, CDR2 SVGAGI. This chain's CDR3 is CASSYSGRVETQYF. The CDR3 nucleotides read TGTGCCAGCAGTTATAGCGGGAGAGTAGAGACCCAGTACTTC.

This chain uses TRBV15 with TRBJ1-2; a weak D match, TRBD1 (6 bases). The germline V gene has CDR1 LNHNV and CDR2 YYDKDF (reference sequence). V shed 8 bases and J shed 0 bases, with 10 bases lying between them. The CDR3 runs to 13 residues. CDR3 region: CATRTDTNYGYTF. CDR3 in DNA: TGTGCCACCCGGACAGATACTAACTATGGCTACACCTTC.

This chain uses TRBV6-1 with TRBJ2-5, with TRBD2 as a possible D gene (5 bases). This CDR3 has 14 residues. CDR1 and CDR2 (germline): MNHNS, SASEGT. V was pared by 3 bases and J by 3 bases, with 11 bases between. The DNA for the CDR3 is TGTGCCAGCAGTGAGGCCGGAGGAGAAGAGACCCAGTACTTC. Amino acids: CASSEAGGEETQYF.

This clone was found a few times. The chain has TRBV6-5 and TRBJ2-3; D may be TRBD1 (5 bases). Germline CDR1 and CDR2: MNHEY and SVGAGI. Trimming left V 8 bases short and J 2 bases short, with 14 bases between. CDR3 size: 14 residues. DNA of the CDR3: TGTGCCAGCTTCCCGACAGTGACCACAGATACGCAGTATTTT. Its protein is CASFPTVTTDTQYF.

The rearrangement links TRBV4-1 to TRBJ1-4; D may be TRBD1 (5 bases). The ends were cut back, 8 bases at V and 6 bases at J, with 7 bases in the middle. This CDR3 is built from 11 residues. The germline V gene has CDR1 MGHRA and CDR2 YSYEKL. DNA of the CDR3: TGCGCCAGCCGGGGGGATGAAAAACTGTTTTTT. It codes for CASRGDEKLFF.

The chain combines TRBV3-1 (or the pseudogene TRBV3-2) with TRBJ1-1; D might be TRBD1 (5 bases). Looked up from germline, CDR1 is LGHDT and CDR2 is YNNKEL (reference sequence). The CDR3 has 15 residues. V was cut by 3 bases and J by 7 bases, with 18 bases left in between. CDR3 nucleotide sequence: TGTGCCAGCAGCCAGGGCCCTGGGGACTTGGGTGAAGCTTTCTTT. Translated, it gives CASSQGPGDLGEAFF.

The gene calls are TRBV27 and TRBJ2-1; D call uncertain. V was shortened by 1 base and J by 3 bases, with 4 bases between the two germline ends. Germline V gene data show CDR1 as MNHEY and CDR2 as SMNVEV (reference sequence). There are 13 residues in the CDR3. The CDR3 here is CASSLLHYNEQFF. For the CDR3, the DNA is TGTGCCAGCAGTTTATTACACTACAATGAGCAGTTCTTC.

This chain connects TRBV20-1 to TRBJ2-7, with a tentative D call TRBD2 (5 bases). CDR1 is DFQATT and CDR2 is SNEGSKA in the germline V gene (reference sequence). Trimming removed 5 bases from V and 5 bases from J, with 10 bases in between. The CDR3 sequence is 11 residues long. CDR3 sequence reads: CSAASSHEQYF. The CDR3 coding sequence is TGCAGTGCTGCATCTAGCCACGAGCAGTACTTC.

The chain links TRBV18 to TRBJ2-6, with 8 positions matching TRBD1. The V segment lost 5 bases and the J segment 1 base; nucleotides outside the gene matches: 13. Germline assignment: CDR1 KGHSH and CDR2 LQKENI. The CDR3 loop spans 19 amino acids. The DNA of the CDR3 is TGTGCCAGCTCAACGACCTCGGGACAGGTCCTATCTGGGGCCAACGTCCTGACTTTC. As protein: CASSTTSGQVLSGANVLTF.

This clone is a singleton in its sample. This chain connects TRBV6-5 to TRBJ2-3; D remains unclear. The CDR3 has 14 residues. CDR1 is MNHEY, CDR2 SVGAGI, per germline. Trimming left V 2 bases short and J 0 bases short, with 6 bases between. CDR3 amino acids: CASSYGSSTDTQYF. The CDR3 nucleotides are TGTGCCAGCAGTTACGGCAGTAGCACAGATACGCAGTATTTT.

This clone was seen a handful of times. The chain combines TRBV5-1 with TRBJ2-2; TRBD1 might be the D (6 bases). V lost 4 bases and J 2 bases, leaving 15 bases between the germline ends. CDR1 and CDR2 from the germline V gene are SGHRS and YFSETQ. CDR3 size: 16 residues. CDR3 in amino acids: CASSPRGNLNTGELFF. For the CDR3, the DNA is TGCGCCAGCAGCCCCAGGGGTAACCTCAACACCGGGGAGCTGTTTTTT.

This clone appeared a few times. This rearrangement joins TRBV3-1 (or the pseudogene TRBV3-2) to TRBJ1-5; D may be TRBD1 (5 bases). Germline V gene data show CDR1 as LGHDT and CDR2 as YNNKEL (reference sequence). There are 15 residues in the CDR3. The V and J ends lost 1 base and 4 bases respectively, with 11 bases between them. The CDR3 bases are TGTGCCAGCAGCCAAGGGGGGGGGAATAATCAGCCCCAGCATTTT. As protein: CASSQGGGNNQPQHF.

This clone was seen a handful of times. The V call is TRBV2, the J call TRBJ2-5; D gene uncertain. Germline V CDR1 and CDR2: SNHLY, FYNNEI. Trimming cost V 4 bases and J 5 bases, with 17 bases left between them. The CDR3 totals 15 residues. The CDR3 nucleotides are TGTGCCAGCAGTGTATCTCTCTCCACCAGGGAGACCCAGTACTTC. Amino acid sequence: CASSVSLSTRETQYF. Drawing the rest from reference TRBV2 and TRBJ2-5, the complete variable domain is EPEVTQTPSHQVTQMGQEVILRCVPISNHLYFYWYRQILGQKVEFLVSFYNNEISEKSEIFDDQFSVERPDGSNFTLKIRSTKLEDSAMYFCASSVSLSTRETQYFGPGTRLLVL.

CDR3 DNA: TGTGCCAGCAGCCAAGAAGCTAGCGGGAGGGGTGAGCAGTTCTTC. It is translated as CASSQEASGRGEQFF. V is TRBV3-1 (or the pseudogene TRBV3-2) and J is TRBJ2-1; 12 bases agree with TRBD2. Trimming cost V 0 bases and J 9 bases; bases outside gene matches: 3. The CDR3 length is 15 residues. Germline-derived CDR1 and CDR2 are LGHDT and YNNKEL (reference sequence).

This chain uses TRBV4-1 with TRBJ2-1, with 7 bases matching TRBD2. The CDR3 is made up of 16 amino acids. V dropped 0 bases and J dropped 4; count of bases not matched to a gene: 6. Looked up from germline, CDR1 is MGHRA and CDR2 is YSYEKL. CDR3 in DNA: TGCGCCAGCAGCCAAGACGTCGGGGGAGGGTACAATGAGCAGTTCTTC. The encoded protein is CASSQDVGGGYNEQFF.

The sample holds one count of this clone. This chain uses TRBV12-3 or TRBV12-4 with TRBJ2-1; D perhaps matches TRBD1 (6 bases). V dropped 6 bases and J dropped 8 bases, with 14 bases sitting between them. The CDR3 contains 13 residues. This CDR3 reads CASRVTGIDEQFF. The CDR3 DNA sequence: TGTGCCAGCAGAGTTACAGGGATCGATGAGCAGTTCTTC.

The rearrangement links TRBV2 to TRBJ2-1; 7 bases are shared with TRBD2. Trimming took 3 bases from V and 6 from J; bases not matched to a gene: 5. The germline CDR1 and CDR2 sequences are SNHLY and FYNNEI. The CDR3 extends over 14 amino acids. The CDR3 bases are TGTGCCAGCAGTGAGACCGGGACTACCAATGAGCAGTTCTTC. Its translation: CASSETGTTNEQFF.

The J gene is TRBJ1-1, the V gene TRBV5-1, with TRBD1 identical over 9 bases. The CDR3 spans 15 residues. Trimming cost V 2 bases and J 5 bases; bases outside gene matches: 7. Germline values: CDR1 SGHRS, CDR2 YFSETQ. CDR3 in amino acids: CASSFEQGAGTEAFF. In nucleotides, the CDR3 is TGCGCCAGCAGCTTTGAACAGGGGGCAGGGACTGAAGCTTTCTTT. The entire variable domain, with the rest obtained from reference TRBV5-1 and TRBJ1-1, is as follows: KAGVTQTPRYLIKTRGQQVTLSCSPISGHRSVSWYQQTPGQGLQFLFEYFSETQRNKGNFPGRFSGRQFSNSRSEMNVSTLELGDSALYLCASSFEQGAGTEAFFGQGTRLTVV.

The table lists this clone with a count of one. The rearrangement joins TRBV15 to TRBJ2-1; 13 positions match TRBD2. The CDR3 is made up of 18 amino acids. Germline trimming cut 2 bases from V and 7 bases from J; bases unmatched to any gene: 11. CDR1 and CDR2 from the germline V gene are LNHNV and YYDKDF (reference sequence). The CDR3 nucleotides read TGTGCCACCAGCAGAACTAGCGGGGGGGTTTTAACCGTTAATGAGCAGTTCTTC. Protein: CATSRTSGGVLTVNEQFF.

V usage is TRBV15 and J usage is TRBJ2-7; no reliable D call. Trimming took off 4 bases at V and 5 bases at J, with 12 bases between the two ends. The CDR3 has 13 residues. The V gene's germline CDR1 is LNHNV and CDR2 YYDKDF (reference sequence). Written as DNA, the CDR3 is TGTGCCACCAGCATCCGCCCATCGGACGAGCAGTACTTC. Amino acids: CATSIRPSDEQYF.

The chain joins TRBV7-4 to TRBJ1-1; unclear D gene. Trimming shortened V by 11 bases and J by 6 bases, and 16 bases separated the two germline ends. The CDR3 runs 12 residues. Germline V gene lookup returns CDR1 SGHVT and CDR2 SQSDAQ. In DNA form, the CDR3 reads TGTGCCGACCCTAGAGGGTCCTCTGAAGCTTTCTTT. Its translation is CADPRGSSEAFF.

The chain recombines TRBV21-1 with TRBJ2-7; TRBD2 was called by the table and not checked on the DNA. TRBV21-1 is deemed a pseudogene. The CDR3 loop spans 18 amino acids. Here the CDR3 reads CASSKPPKSGRGYGEQYF. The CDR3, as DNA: TGTGCCAGCAGCAAACCGCCCAAGAGCGGGAGGGGGTATGGCGAGCAGTACTTC.

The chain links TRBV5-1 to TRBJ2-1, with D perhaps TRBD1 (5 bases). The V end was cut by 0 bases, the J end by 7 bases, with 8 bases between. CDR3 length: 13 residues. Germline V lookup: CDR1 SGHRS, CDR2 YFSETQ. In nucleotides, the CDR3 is TGCGCCAGCAGCTTGGAAGGGGCTAATGAGCAGTTCTTC. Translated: CASSLEGANEQFF.

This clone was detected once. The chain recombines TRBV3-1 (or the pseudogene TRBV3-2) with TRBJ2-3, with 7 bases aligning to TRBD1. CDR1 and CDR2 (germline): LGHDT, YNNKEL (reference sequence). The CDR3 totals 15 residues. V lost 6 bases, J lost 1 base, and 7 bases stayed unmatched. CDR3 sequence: CASSPRTGGTDTQYF. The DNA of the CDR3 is TGTGCCAGCAGTCCTCGCACAGGGGGCACAGATACGCAGTATTTT.